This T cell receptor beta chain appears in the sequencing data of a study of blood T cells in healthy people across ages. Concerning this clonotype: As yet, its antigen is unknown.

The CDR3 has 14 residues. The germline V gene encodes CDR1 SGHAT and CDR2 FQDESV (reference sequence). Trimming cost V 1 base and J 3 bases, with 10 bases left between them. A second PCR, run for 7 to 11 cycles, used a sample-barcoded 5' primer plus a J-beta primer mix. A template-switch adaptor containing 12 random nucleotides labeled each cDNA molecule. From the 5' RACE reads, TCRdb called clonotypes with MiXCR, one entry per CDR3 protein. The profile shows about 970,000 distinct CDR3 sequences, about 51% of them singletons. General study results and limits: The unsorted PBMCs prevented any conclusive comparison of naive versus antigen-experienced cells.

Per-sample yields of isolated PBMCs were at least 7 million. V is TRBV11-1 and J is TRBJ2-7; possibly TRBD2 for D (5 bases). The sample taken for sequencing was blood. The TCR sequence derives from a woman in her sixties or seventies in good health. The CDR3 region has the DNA TGTGCCAGCAGCTTAGGCTACGGACTCTACGAGCAGTACTTC. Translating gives CASSLGYGLYEQYF.